The 15 T cell receptor beta chains presented below share a single source sample, sequenced in a study of blood T cell repertoires in COVID-19. Repertoires were generated with immunoSEQ multiplex PCR, while TCRdb's copy carries only in-frame clones and drops some. The table includes 44,000 or so clones, approximately 87% detected once. What was sequenced was peripheral blood. These receptors originate from a human donor in a cohort sampled during active COVID-19.

The chain joins TRBV30 to TRBJ2-3, with D possibly matching TRBD1 (5 bases). This CDR3 comprises 12 residues. Germline CDR1 reads GTSNPN; CDR2 reads SVGIG (reference sequence). Trimming shortened V by 5 bases and J by 3 bases, and 9 bases separated the two germline ends. The CDR3 DNA sequence: TGTGCCTGGCTGGGGCCTACAGATACGCAGTATTTT. This translates into CAWLGPTDTQYF.

V is TRBV19 and J is TRBJ1-1, with 11 bases lining up with TRBD1. The CDR3 spans 16 residues. Germline CDR1 reads LNHDA; CDR2 reads SQIVND (reference sequence). V lost 6 bases and J lost 1; bases outside the gene matches: 7. In DNA form, the CDR3 reads TGTGCCAGTAGGAGGACAGGGGGCGCGTCGAACACTGAAGCTTTCTTT. It is translated as CASRRTGGASNTEAFF.

This sequence joins TRBV6-1 and TRBJ2-6; TRBD2 agrees at 7 bases. This CDR3 region has 18 residues. The ends lost 0 bases at V and 5 bases at J; junction bases unmatched: 10. Germline CDR1 and CDR2: MNHNS and SASEGT. The CDR3 coding sequence is TGTGCCAGCAGTGAAGCGCGGGGGACGGGGTACTGGGCCAACGTCCTGACTTTC. Translation: CASSEARGTGYWANVLTF.

V is TRBV24-1 and J is TRBJ2-5; D unclear. The CDR3 is 13 amino acids. Looked up from germline, CDR1 is KGHDR and CDR2 is SFDVKD. V was pared by 3 bases and J by 5 bases, with 9 bases between. The CDR3 DNA reads TGTGCCACCAGTGATCAAAACGGGGAGACCCAGTACTTC. Protein sequence: CATSDQNGETQYF.

V is TRBV4-2 and J is TRBJ2-7, with TRBD2 matching 8 bases. This CDR3 region has 16 residues. The germline gives CDR1 LGHNA, CDR2 YNFKEQ. V trimming: 0 bases; J trimming: 0 bases; junction bases outside the gene matches: 4. The CDR3: CASSQDLGGGSYEQYF. CDR3 bases: TGTGCCAGCAGCCAAGATCTCGGGGGGGGCTCCTACGAGCAGTACTTC.

The J gene is TRBJ2-2, the V gene TRBV4-2; TRBD1 agrees at 9 bases. Germline CDR1 LGHNA, CDR2 YNFKEQ. V trimming: 7 bases; J trimming: 6 bases; junction bases outside the gene matches: 9. The CDR3 length is 15 residues. CDR3 bases: TGTGCCAGCAACAAAGGACAGGGGAGGGCCGGGGAGCTGTTTTTT. Translating gives CASNKGQGRAGELFF.

The gene calls are TRBV15 and TRBJ2-2, with 10 bases that match TRBD1. The CDR3 sequence is 17 residues long. Trimming at V came to 5 bases and at J to 3 bases, leaving 9 bases not matched to a gene. Germline assignment: CDR1 LNHNV and CDR2 YYDKDF (reference sequence). CDR3 sequence reads: CATSSEMGTGDTGELFF. The CDR3 DNA sequence: TGTGCCACCAGCTCAGAGATGGGGACAGGGGACACCGGGGAGCTGTTTTTT.

The chain carries TRBV5-1 and TRBJ2-3, with D maybe TRBD1 (5 bases). The CDR3 is 16 amino acids. Trimming shortened V by 4 bases and J by 14 bases, and 29 bases separated the two germline ends. Germline V CDR1 and CDR2: SGHRS, YFSETQ. CDR3 amino acids: CASSPSAVITGLAPYF. The CDR3 bases are TGCGCCAGCAGCCCCAGCGCCGTGATTACAGGCCTCGCTCCGTATTTT.

This chain connects TRBV5-4 to TRBJ2-2; the D is unclear. This CDR3 is built from 15 residues. Germline CDR1 is SGHNT and CDR2 is YYREEE (reference sequence). V was cut by 0 bases and J by 2 bases, with 8 bases left in between. CDR3 bases: TGTGCCAGCAGCTTGGGTCCAGATAACACCGGGGAGCTGTTTTTT. It yields the protein CASSLGPDNTGELFF. The whole variable domain, remainder taken from reference TRBV5-4 and TRBJ2-2, is ETGVTQSPTHLIKTRGQQVTLRCSSQSGHNTVSWYQQALGQGPQFIFQYYREEENGRGNFPPRFSGLQFPNYSSELNVNALELDDSALYLCASSLGPDNTGELFFGEGSRLTVL.

This rearrangement joins TRBV28 to TRBJ1-2; 8 bases map to TRBD1. Per germline, CDR1 MDHEN and CDR2 SYDVKM. V was clipped by 6 bases and J by 5 bases; unmatched bases: 8. This CDR3 has 14 amino acids. The CDR3, as DNA: TGTGCCAGCAGACACGGACAGGGTCGGTATGGCTACACCTTC. Translating gives CASRHGQGRYGYTF.

V is TRBV11-3 and J is TRBJ2-7; TRBD1 matches at 7 bases. V shed 4 bases, J shed 7 bases, and the junction held 10 bases outside the gene matches. The length of the CDR3 is 14 residues. Germline CDR1 SGHNT, CDR2 YENEEA. The CDR3 region is CASSSTGSVREQYF. In DNA, the CDR3 is TGTGCCAGCAGCTCGACAGGGTCGGTAAGAGAGCAGTACTTC. Supplemented by reference TRBV11-3 and TRBJ2-7, the full variable domain reads EAGVVQSPRYKIIEKKQPVAFWCNPISGHNTLYWYLQNLGQGPELLIRYENEEAVDDSQLPKDRFSAERLKGVDSTLKIQPAELGDSAVYLCASSSTGSVREQYFGPGTRLTVT.

CDR3 nucleotide sequence: TGTGCCAGTACAATTTCCCAGAACACTGAAGCTTTCTTT. This sequence encodes CASTISQNTEAFF. The chain is built from TRBV19 and TRBJ1-1, with unresolved D. V lost 7 bases and J 1 base, leaving 10 bases between the germline ends. There are 13 residues in the CDR3. CDR1 LNHDA and CDR2 SQIVND come from the germline V gene (reference sequence).

The chain recombines TRBV9 with TRBJ2-7, with 7 bases identical to TRBD2. V lost 3 bases, J lost 0 bases, and 6 bases stayed unmatched. The CDR3 consists of 15 residues. Germline V gives CDR1 SGDLS, CDR2 YYNGEE. DNA for the CDR3: TGTGCCAGCAGCGGAGGGACTACGAGCTCCTACGAGCAGTACTTC. Residues: CASSGGTTSSYEQYF.

The chain links TRBV27 to TRBJ2-1; 11 bases are shared with TRBD2. V dropped 4 bases and J dropped 5; count of bases not matched to a gene: 4. The CDR3 contains 15 residues. Germline CDR1 and CDR2: MNHEY and SMNVEV (reference sequence). For the CDR3, the DNA is TGTGCCAGCAGTTCGCTAGCGGGGGGCCACAATGAGCAGTTCTTC. Protein sequence: CASSSLAGGHNEQFF.

The V call is TRBV5-1, the J call TRBJ1-1, with TRBD1 identical over 9 bases. V lost 3 bases to trimming and J lost 5 bases; unmatched junction nucleotides: 11. Per germline, CDR1 SGHRS and CDR2 YFSETQ. The CDR3 runs to 16 residues. CDR3 in DNA: TGCGCCAGCAGCTCCCTGCCCCCCGGGACAGGGACTGAAGCTTTCTTT. Translating it yields CASSSLPPGTGTEAFF.